The sequence of this TCR beta chain was determined in a study of neurological immune-mediated disorders. Synthesis of cDNA was accomplished via 5'RACE employing 10-nucleotide random UMIs. TCRdb recomputed calls from the 5' RACE reads with MiXCR, one row per CDR3 protein. The table shows some 120,000 distinct CDR3 sequences, with about 3.4% occurring only once. This clonotype was found many times. The CDR3 length is 14 residues. CDR1 DFQATT and CDR2 SNEGSKA come from the germline V gene (reference sequence). V was clipped by 5 bases and J by 8 bases; unmatched bases: 10. The sequence was obtained from a woman aged 25-40 years with multiple sclerosis. Sample: PBMCs. The chain is built from TRBV20-1 and TRBJ1-4, with 8 bases matching TRBD1. The CDR3 bases are TGCAGTGCTGGCCAGGGGGCTCAAAGCGAAAAACTGTTTTTT. It yields the protein CSAGQGAQSEKLFF.